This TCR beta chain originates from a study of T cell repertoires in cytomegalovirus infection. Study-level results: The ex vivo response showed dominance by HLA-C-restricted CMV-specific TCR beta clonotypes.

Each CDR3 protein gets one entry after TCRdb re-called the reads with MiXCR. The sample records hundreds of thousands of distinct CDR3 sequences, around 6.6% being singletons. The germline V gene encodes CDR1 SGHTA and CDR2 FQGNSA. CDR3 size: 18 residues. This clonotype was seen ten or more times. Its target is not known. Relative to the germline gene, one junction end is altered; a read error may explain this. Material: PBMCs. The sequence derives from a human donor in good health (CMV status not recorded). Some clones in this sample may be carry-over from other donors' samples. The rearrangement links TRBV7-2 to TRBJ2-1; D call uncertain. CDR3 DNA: TGCGCCAGCAGCTTAGAGTGGAGTAAGCTCGGGCTTAGCATTGAGCAGTTCTTC. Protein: CASSLEWSKLGLSIEQFF.